These T cell receptor beta chains were read from a single sample in a study of shared clonotypes between healthy human individuals. Profiled with immunoSEQ multiplex PCR; TCRdb holds only in-frame clones, not every one. The profile shows around 430,000 clones, roughly 77% of them singletons. Sequenced: PBMCs. The receptors here all came from a woman in her thirties or forties in good health. Some clones in this sample may be carry-over from other donors' samples. Both conserved end residues are part of each CDR3. The D gene is left open where the match is weak. The size field is filled for only some rows; it gives once, few, many or a size class.

V gene	D gene	clone size	J gene	CDR3 protein	CDR3 DNA
TRBV5-6	-	-	TRBJ2-5	CASSLAGLAQETQYF	TGCGCCAGCAGCTTGGCCGGGCTAGCGCAAGAGACCCAGTACTTC
TRBV5-8	-	many	TRBJ1-1	CASITLNTEAFF	TGTGCCAGCATCACCTTGAACACTGAAGCTTTCTTT
TRBV30	-	-	TRBJ1-1	CAWSGSQNTEAFF	TGTGCCTGGAGTGGCAGCCAAAACACTGAAGCTTTCTTT
TRBV7-2	TRBD1	-	TRBJ1-1	CASSFEGARVGTEAFF	TGTGCCAGCAGCTTCGAGGGGGCGCGGGTGGGCACTGAAGCTTTCTTT
TRBV28	-	-	TRBJ2-7	CASIDSFVISEQYF	TGTGCCAGCATTGACAGTTTTGTGATCTCCGAGCAGTACTTC
TRBV19	TRBD1	-	TRBJ1-5	CASSTPTGGGLWSNQPQHF	TGTGCCAGTAGTACCCCGACAGGGGGCGGGCTATGGAGCAATCAGCCCCAGCATTTT
TRBV18	TRBD1	-	TRBJ1-1	CASQGQRMDTEAFF	TGTGCCAGCCAGGGACAGCGAATGGACACTGAAGCTTTCTTT
TRBV9	-	-	TRBJ2-1	CASSVGVDKTYNEQFF	TGTGCCAGCAGCGTAGGAGTGGACAAGACCTACAATGAGCAGTTCTTC
TRBV5-1	-	-	TRBJ1-2	CASSLDTSNYGYTF	TGCGCCAGCAGCTTGGACACCTCTAACTATGGCTACACCTTC
TRBV19	TRBD1	-	TRBJ2-1	CASSIEGQGRDEQFF	TGTGCCAGTAGTATAGAGGGACAGGGGAGGGATGAGCAGTTCTTC
TRBV6-1	-	-	TRBJ2-7	CASKTEAYEQYF	TGTGCCAGTAAGACAGAGGCCTACGAGCAGTACTTC
TRBV7-2	-	-	TRBJ2-7	CASSPPGVRTYEQYF	TGTGCCAGCAGCCCACCAGGGGTCCGGACCTACGAGCAGTACTTC
TRBV15	-	-	TRBJ1-4	CATSRDYGASTEKLFF	TGTGCCACCAGCAGAGATTACGGGGCTTCAACTGAAAAACTGTTTTTT
TRBV5-6	-	-	TRBJ2-7	CASSVSWENLQYF	TGTGCCAGCAGCGTGAGCTGGGAGAATTTGCAGTACTTC
TRBV28	-	-	TRBJ1-2	CASRRTGSVEIYTF	TGTGCCAGCAGGCGCACAGGGAGTGTAGAGATTTACACCTTC
TRBV5-1	-	-	TRBJ2-3	CASSLDQSTDTQYF	TGCGCCAGCAGCTTGGATCAGAGCACAGATACGCAGTATTTT
TRBV2	TRBD1	-	TRBJ2-3	CASRRGQGETDTQYF	TGTGCCAGCAGGAGAGGACAGGGGGAAACAGATACGCAGTATTTT
TRBV30	-	-	TRBJ1-5	CAWSVGPDQPQHF	TGTGCCTGGAGTGTCGGTCCGGATCAGCCCCAGCATTTT
TRBV4-2	TRBD2	-	TRBJ2-1	CASSQDSGAPYNEQFF	TGTGCCAGCAGCCAAGATAGCGGGGCACCCTACAATGAGCAGTTCTTC
TRBV5-5	TRBD1	-	TRBJ2-5	CASSLEGTAKTQYF	TGTGCCAGCAGCTTGGAAGGGACAGCGAAGACCCAGTACTTC
TRBV2	-	-	TRBJ2-7	CASSGGLPDASYEQYF	TGTGCCAGCAGTGGTGGGTTACCAGATGCATCCTACGAGCAGTACTTC
TRBV4-2	TRBD1	-	TRBJ1-2	CASSLDREVYGYTF	TGTGCCAGCAGCTTGGACAGGGAGGTCTATGGCTACACCTTC
TRBV5-4	TRBD2	-	TRBJ2-1	CASTQGGVAGVNEQFF	TGTGCCAGCACCCAGGGAGGGGTAGCGGGGGTCAATGAGCAGTTCTTC
TRBV7-9	-	-	TRBJ2-2	CASSPGAPNTGELFF	TGTGCCAGCAGCCCGGGGGCCCCGAACACCGGGGAGCTGTTTTTT
TRBV30	-	-	TRBJ1-6	CAWSVRRQGGSPLHF	TGTGCCTGGAGTGTACGGCGGCAGGGCGGTTCACCCCTCCACTTT
TRBV7-9	-	few	TRBJ1-2	CASSLPEGRSYGYTF	TGTGCCAGCAGCTTACCCGAGGGAAGAAGCTATGGCTACACCTTC
TRBV7-8	TRBD1	-	TRBJ2-7	CASSWKLDRTIFEQYF	TGTGCCAGCAGTTGGAAATTGGACAGGACAATCTTCGAGCAGTACTTC
TRBV10-3	-	-	TRBJ2-7	CAISGSPFEQYF	TGTGCCATCAGTGGATCTCCCTTCGAGCAGTACTTC
TRBV5-1	TRBD1	-	TRBJ2-2	CASSPGQITGELFF	TGCGCCAGCAGCCCGGGACAGATCACCGGGGAGCTGTTTTTT
TRBV5-1	-	-	TRBJ2-1	CASSLVGFNEQFF	TGCGCCAGCAGCTTGGTGGGATTTAATGAGCAGTTCTTC
TRBV10-1	TRBD2	-	TRBJ2-1	CASSGIAGEVAGGSYNEQFF	TGCGCCAGCAGTGGAATAGCGGGAGAGGTGGCCGGCGGCTCCTACAATGAGCAGTTCTTC
TRBV28	-	-	TRBJ1-3	CASSPPGAIGNTIYF	TGTGCCAGCAGTCCCCCAGGGGCTATTGGAAACACCATATATTTT
TRBV7-2	TRBD1	-	TRBJ2-7	CASSRDRAYEQYF	TGTGCCAGCAGCAGGGACAGAGCCTACGAGCAGTACTTC
TRBV5-1	TRBD2	-	TRBJ2-1	CASRGRGTSGQSSYNEQFF	TGCGCCAGCAGGGGTCGAGGGACTAGCGGTCAGAGCTCCTACAATGAGCAGTTCTTC
TRBV6-5	-	-	TRBJ2-7	CASSYGTPSSYEQYF	TGTGCCAGCAGTTACGGGACACCAAGCTCCTACGAGCAGTACTTC
TRBV6-1	TRBD1	-	TRBJ2-2	CASSDPRDRVMDTGELFF	TGTGCCAGCAGTGACCCCCGGGACAGGGTTATGGACACCGGGGAGCTGTTTTTT
TRBV10-3	TRBD1	-	TRBJ2-1	CAISEWTGYGEQFF	TGTGCCATCAGTGAGTGGACAGGGTATGGAGAGCAGTTCTTC
TRBV7-9	-	-	TRBJ1-3	CASSAGNRVSGNTIYF	TGTGCCAGCAGCGCCGGGAACAGGGTCTCTGGAAACACCATATATTTT
TRBV5-1	TRBD2	-	TRBJ2-1	CASSLFRGEAIIYNEQFF	TGCGCCAGCAGCTTATTTCGGGGGGAGGCTATTATTTACAATGAGCAGTTCTTC
TRBV25-1	TRBD1	-	TRBJ1-2	CASSRGDRGRAYGYTF	TGTGCCAGCAGTAGGGGGGACAGGGGACGGGCCTATGGCTACACCTTC
TRBV18	TRBD2	-	TRBJ2-1	CASSPGTSVDHEQFF	TGTGCCAGCTCACCCGGGACTAGCGTAGACCATGAGCAGTTCTTC
TRBV11-2	TRBD1	-	TRBJ1-5	CASSSDRDRPQHF	TGTGCCAGCAGCTCGGACAGGGATCGGCCCCAGCATTTT
TRBV5-6	TRBD1	once	TRBJ2-5	CASSHPRTGNVETQYF	TGTGCCAGCAGCCACCCCCGGACAGGGAATGTAGAGACCCAGTACTTC
TRBV30	-	once	TRBJ2-1	CAWTREPTNEQFF	TGTGCCTGGACACGGGAGCCCACTAATGAGCAGTTCTTC
TRBV4-1	-	few	TRBJ1-2	CASSPAPQGVGYGYTF	TGCGCCAGCAGCCCAGCTCCGCAAGGAGTCGGCTATGGCTACACCTTC
TRBV19	-	-	TRBJ2-5	CASSIMMGNRETQYF	TGTGCCAGTAGTATAATGATGGGGAACAGGGAGACCCAGTACTTC
TRBV4-3	-	-	TRBJ1-2	CASSQSAARGYGYTF	TGCGCCAGCAGCCAATCTGCTGCCAGGGGTTATGGCTACACCTTC
TRBV10-3	-	-	TRBJ2-2	CAITLGDRFTGELFF	TGTGCCATCACCCTAGGGGATCGGTTCACCGGGGAGCTGTTTTTT
TRBV10-3	-	-	TRBJ1-1	CAISNLIEAFF	TGTGCCATCAGTAATCTGATTGAAGCTTTCTTT
TRBV18	-	-	TRBJ2-2	CASSPPSSPAGELFF	TGTGCCAGCTCACCGCCGAGCAGCCCGGCCGGGGAGCTGTTTTTT
TRBV25-1	-	-	TRBJ2-1	CASSELGVGDYNEQFF	TGTGCCAGCAGTGAACTGGGGGTTGGGGACTACAATGAGCAGTTCTTC
TRBV6-1	-	-	TRBJ1-5	CASSESPGRSGQPQHF	TGTGCCAGCAGTGAATCCCCAGGGAGGAGCGGTCAGCCCCAGCATTTT
TRBV15	TRBD1	-	TRBJ2-3	CATSRAGQGADTQYF	TGTGCCACCAGCAGAGCCGGACAGGGAGCAGATACGCAGTATTTT
TRBV18	TRBD1	-	TRBJ1-1	CASSPVGQGRKTEAFF	TGTGCCAGCTCACCCGTGGGACAGGGAAGGAAGACTGAAGCTTTCTTT
TRBV5-1	TRBD1	-	TRBJ2-7	CASSSDRGPEQYF	TGCGCCAGCAGCTCGGACAGGGGGCCGGAACAGTACTTC
TRBV7-9	-	-	TRBJ1-1	CASSDVHTEAFF	TGTGCCAGCAGCGACGTACACACTGAAGCTTTCTTT
TRBV15	-	-	TRBJ2-7	CATSRASGTSYEQYF	TGTGCCACCAGCAGAGCTTCAGGTACTTCCTACGAGCAGTACTTC
TRBV28	-	-	TRBJ1-3	CASSLPTGLRAGNTIYF	TGTGCCAGCAGTCTCCCTACAGGGCTTAGGGCTGGAAACACCATATATTTT
TRBV7-9	-	-	TRBJ2-1	CASTPVSAYNEQFF	TGTGCCAGCACTCCGGTTAGTGCCTACAATGAGCAGTTCTTC
TRBV7-2	-	-	TRBJ2-7	CASSLTGTKSAYEQYF	TGTGCCAGCAGCCTCACCGGGACAAAGTCCGCCTACGAGCAGTACTTC